The TCR beta chain under discussion was sequenced for a study of early T cells in non-severe SARS-CoV-2 infection. Study-wide context: Bulk RNA from unsorted whole blood was sequenced; chains were unpaired.

cDNA molecules, individually, were tagged with unique molecular identifiers. TCRdb reanalysed the 5' RACE reads using MiXCR and keeps one entry per CDR3 protein. The profile covers tens of thousands of distinct CDR3 sequences, with approximately 14% appearing a single time and roughly 7% taken by the ten largest. Study conclusions and caveats: Clonotype matching in VDJdb favored anti-spike CD8 responses and did not capture private and CD4 specificities.

This clonotype was detected ten times or more. Its antigen is not known. The ends were cut back, 2 bases at V and 10 bases at J, with 20 bases in the middle. CDR3 length: 15 residues. Germline loops: CDR1 MNHNS, CDR2 SASEGT. The chain is built from TRBV6-1 and TRBJ1-1; D is ambiguous. The sequence was collected from an adult who was a healthcare worker with PCR-confirmed SARS-CoV-2 infection or an uninfected control (not recorded which). Specimen: whole blood. The CDR3 DNA is TGTGCCAGCAGTGAATCTTTCAGCCACAACATGGGAGCTTTCTTT. Protein product: CASSESFSHNMGAFF.